This is a list of T cell receptor beta chains from one sample in a study of blood T cell repertoires in COVID-19. Libraries were prepared by immunoSEQ multiplex PCR; TCRdb keeps only in-frame clonotypes and omits some of them. In the table there are 55,000 to 75,000 clones, approximately 79% of which are singletons. Sequenced input: peripheral blood. Receptor source: a man at least 80 years old with active COVID-19. Each CDR3 is given with its conserved first and last residue. A D gene is named only where the DNA matches it firmly. Rows may omit the clone size; those that give it use once, few, many or a size class.

TRBV4-3	TRBJ2-1	TRBD1	many	TGCGCCAGCAGCCCGAGACAGGGGAACTACAATGAGCAGTTCTTC	CASSPRQGNYNEQFF
TRBV7-3	TRBJ1-1	TRBD1	.	TGTGCCAGCAGCCGTGGACAGGGGAACACTGAAGCTTTCTTT	CASSRGQGNTEAFF
TRBV28	TRBJ2-5	TRBD2	.	TGTGCCAGCGGGGAGACTAGCGGGGGGAAAGAGACCCAGTACTTC	CASGETSGGKETQYF
TRBV27	TRBJ2-3	TRBD2	.	TGTGCCAGCAGTCCCGGGACTAGCGGGAGCGGGGATACGCAGTATTTT	CASSPGTSGSGDTQYF
TRBV7-2	TRBJ1-5	TRBD1	.	TGTGCCAGCAGCTTTGGATCAGGGGGTGGTCAGCCCCAGCATTTT	CASSFGSGGGQPQHF
TRBV7-9	TRBJ2-2	TRBD1	.	TGTGCCAGCAGCTGGGGACAGGGAATCGGGGAGCTGTTTTTT	CASSWGQGIGELFF
TRBV5-6	TRBJ2-7	.	.	TGTGCCAGCAGCTCACAGGGTTACTCCTACGAGCAGTACTTC	CASSSQGYSYEQYF
TRBV6-6	TRBJ1-2	TRBD1	once	TGTGCCAGCAGTTCCGGGACAGGGGGGAACTATGGCTACACCTTC	CASSSGTGGNYGYTF
TRBV7-2	TRBJ1-6	.	.	TGTGCCAGCAGCTTAGCGGGGGGGAGTTCACCCCTCCACTTT	CASSLAGGSSPLHF
TRBV6-2/TRBV6-3	TRBJ2-7	.	few	TGTGCCAGCAGTATCCGGGGATTCTACGAGCAGTACTTC	CASSIRGFYEQYF
TRBV12-3/TRBV12-4	TRBJ2-5	TRBD1	.	TGTGCCATTAGTAGGGACAGGGAGACCCAGTACTTC	CAISRDRETQYF
TRBV20-1	TRBJ2-1	.	.	TGCAGTGGTTTTTCCTTGTCTAGTCAGTTCTTC	CSGFSLSSQFF
TRBV5-1	TRBJ2-3	TRBD2	.	TGCGCCAGCAGCTTGAGCGGGGGCGAAGATACGCAGTATTTT	CASSLSGGEDTQYF
TRBV19	TRBJ2-2	.	.	TGTGCCAGTAGTATTGGGCTTGCGAGCACCGGGGAGCTGTTTTTT	CASSIGLASTGELFF
TRBV18	TRBJ2-4	.	.	TGTGCCAGCTCAAGCTCCCCGGTCACCACCAAAAACATTCAGTACTTC	CASSSSPVTTKNIQYF
TRBV10-3	TRBJ1-1	TRBD1	.	TGTGCCATCAGCACCCCCGGGGGGCGACAGGGGGTAGCTGAAGCTTTCTTT	CAISTPGGRQGVAEAFF
TRBV9	TRBJ2-1	.	.	TGTGCCAGCAGCGTAGCTATACGGGAGACCGACAATGAGCAGTTCTTC	CASSVAIRETDNEQFF
TRBV12-3/TRBV12-4	TRBJ1-1	TRBD1	.	TGTGCCAGCAGTCGGGACAGGGTGTCTGAAGCTTTCTTT	CASSRDRVSEAFF
TRBV28	TRBJ1-3	.	.	TGTGCCAGCACCTCCTCTGGAAACACCATATATTTT	CASTSSGNTIYF
TRBV19	TRBJ2-1	TRBD1	.	TGTGCCAGTAGTATTACAGGGGGTACCTACAATGAGCAGTTCTTC	CASSITGGTYNEQFF
TRBV5-1	TRBJ2-3	TRBD2	few	TGCGCCAGCAGCTTGGGGACTAGCACCACAGATACGCAGTATTTT	CASSLGTSTTDTQYF
TRBV6-2/TRBV6-3	TRBJ1-2	TRBD1	.	TGTGCCAGCAGTTACTCGGGACAGGCAAGAACTGGCTATGGCTACACCTTC	CASSYSGQARTGYGYTF
TRBV6-1	TRBJ1-4	TRBD1	.	TGTGCCAGCAGTGAAGCCAAGGATCTACAGGGGACTAATGAAAAACTGTTTTTT	CASSEAKDLQGTNEKLFF
TRBV27	TRBJ1-6	.	.	TGTGCCAGCAGCTCCGACAGTTTCTCACCCCTCCACTTT	CASSSDSFSPLHF
TRBV19	TRBJ2-6	.	.	TGTGCCAGTAGTTCCAATATGGGCCGGTCTGGGGCCAACGTCCTGACTTTC	CASSSNMGRSGANVLTF
TRBV6-2/TRBV6-3	TRBJ1-4	.	.	TGTGCCAGCAGTTCCATAGGGGCAACTAATGAAAAACTGTTTTTT	CASSSIGATNEKLFF
TRBV4-1	TRBJ2-2	.	.	TGCGCCAGCAGCCAAGATCAGGCCGGGGAGCTGTTTTTT	CASSQDQAGELFF
TRBV28	TRBJ1-2	.	.	TGTGCCAGCAGTACATACCAGTCCTATGGCTACACCTTC	CASSTYQSYGYTF
TRBV14	TRBJ2-2	TRBD1	few	TGTGCCAGCAGCCCAATCGATACAGGGGGCACCGGGGAGCTGTTTTTT	CASSPIDTGGTGELFF
TRBV28	TRBJ2-7	.	.	TGTGCCAGCAGTGCCCCGAGTAGCGCCAACTCCTACGAGCAGTACTTC	CASSAPSSANSYEQYF
TRBV15	TRBJ2-7	.	.	TGTGCCACCAGCAGTGGACACACCTTAGACTACGAGCAGTACTTC	CATSSGHTLDYEQYF
TRBV29-1	TRBJ2-7	.	.	TGCAGCGTCCCTCCCAGGGAGGACAACGAGCAGTACTTC	CSVPPREDNEQYF
TRBV4-3	TRBJ1-5	.	.	TGCGCCAGCAGCCAAGATCTCGGTCCCCAGCATTTT	CASSQDLGPQHF
TRBV3-1/TRBV3-2	TRBJ2-4	.	.	TGTGCCAGCAGCCAAGGCGGAGTAGCCAAAAACATTCAGTACTTC	CASSQGGVAKNIQYF
TRBV13	TRBJ1-2	TRBD1	.	TGTGCCAGCAGCGCACCGGGACAGGGGAGCGGCTATGGCTACACCTTC	CASSAPGQGSGYGYTF
TRBV7-9	TRBJ1-3	TRBD1	.	TGTGCCAGCAGCTCCACAGGGGGCGCGGGAAACACCATATATTTT	CASSSTGGAGNTIYF
TRBV15	TRBJ2-5	.	.	TGTGCCACCAGCCGAAGCAGGGAGACCCAGTACTTC	CATSRSRETQYF
TRBV6-2/TRBV6-3	TRBJ2-3	TRBD2	.	TGTGCCAGCAGTAGAAGACCTAGCGGGGGGGCCCCAGATACGCAGTATTTT	CASSRRPSGGAPDTQYF
TRBV2	TRBJ2-7	.	few	TGTGCCAGCAGGGAGGGGATGGGTGAGCAGTACTTC	CASREGMGEQYF
TRBV24-1	TRBJ2-7	TRBD1	.	TGTGCCACGAGCCGGGACAGGGTGAGCGAGCAGTACTTC	CATSRDRVSEQYF
TRBV14	TRBJ1-4	.	.	TGTGCCAGCAGCCAGGGGGGAAGGGAAAAACTGTTTTTT	CASSQGGREKLFF
TRBV7-9	TRBJ2-1	.	.	TGTGCCAGCAGCTTAGCGGTAGATTCCAATGAGCAGTTCTTC	CASSLAVDSNEQFF
TRBV4-2	TRBJ2-1	TRBD1	.	TGTGCCAGCAGCCAAGATCGAGGGGCAGGGGGCAATGAGCAGTTCTTC	CASSQDRGAGGNEQFF
TRBV29-1	TRBJ1-5	TRBD1	.	TGCAGCGTGGGGGGACAGGGGGGTCAGCCCCAGCATTTT	CSVGGQGGQPQHF
TRBV7-2	TRBJ1-1	TRBD1	.	TGTGCCAGCAGCTTCCCAGGGACAGGGGTTACTGAAGCTTTCTTT	CASSFPGTGVTEAFF
TRBV7-2	TRBJ2-3	TRBD2	.	TGTGCCAGCAGCTTACAAGCGGGAAGCACAGATACGCAGTATTTT	CASSLQAGSTDTQYF
TRBV4-1	TRBJ1-5	.	few	TGCGCCAGCAGTCCCGGGCAGCCCCAGCATTTT	CASSPGQPQHF
TRBV5-4	TRBJ2-5	TRBD2	once	TGTGCCAGCAGCTTAGGGACTAGCCAAGAGACCCAGTACTTC	CASSLGTSQETQYF
TRBV14	TRBJ1-1	.	.	TGTGCCAGCAGCATCGGGGGGAACACTGAAGCTTTCTTT	CASSIGGNTEAFF